This TCR beta chain came from a study of blood T cell repertoires in COVID-19. Germline lookup yields CDR1 SGHVS and CDR2 FQNEAQ. Unmatched junction bases numbered 14, after V lost 5 bases and J lost 3 bases. The CDR3 covers 17 residues. TCRdb's copy holds only in-frame clones and misses some; the assay was immunoSEQ multiplex PCR. The repertoire has roughly 250,000 clones, 85% to 90% of them found once; the top ten carry approximately 12%. This clone showed up just once. Sequencing input: peripheral blood. The chain has TRBV7-8 and TRBJ2-3; 7 bases agree with TRBD2. The origin of this receptor is a woman in her 30s with COVID-19, enrolled during active disease. The CDR3 region has the DNA TGTGCCAGCAGCCAGGGAGGGCGGGCGTGGGAAACAGATACGCAGTATTTT. This sequence encodes CASSQGGRAWETDTQYF.